The source of this TCR beta chain is a study of T cell changes during pregnancy in multiple sclerosis. CDR3 length: 14 residues. The ends were cut back, 0 bases at V and 3 bases at J, with 9 bases in the middle. Germline values: CDR1 MGHDK, CDR2 SYGVNS. The assay was immunoSEQ multiplex PCR, and TCRdb's table has in-frame clones only and misses some. This table has under 65,000 clones, roughly 94% appearing once. This TCR was recovered from a female donor with multiple sclerosis, enrolled in a pregnancy study. The specimen was CD8+ T cells from peripheral blood mononuclear cells, collected after pregnancy. The V and J genes are TRBV25-1 and TRBJ2-7; perhaps TRBD2 as D (6 bases). The CDR3 DNA is TGTGCCAGCAGTGAATATCCCGGGGGCTACGAGCAGTACTTC. The encoded protein is CASSEYPGGYEQYF.